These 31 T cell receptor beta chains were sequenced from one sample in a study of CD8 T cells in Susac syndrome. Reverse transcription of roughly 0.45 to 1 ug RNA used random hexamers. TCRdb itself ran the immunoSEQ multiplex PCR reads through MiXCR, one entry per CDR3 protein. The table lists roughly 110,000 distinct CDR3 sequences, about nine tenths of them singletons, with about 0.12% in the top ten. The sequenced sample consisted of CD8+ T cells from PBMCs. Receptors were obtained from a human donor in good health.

CDR3 region: CAAAGRYNEQFF. CDR3 nucleotides: TGTGCCGCCGCTGGCAGATACAATGAGCAGTTCTTC. This rearrangement joins TRBV19 to TRBJ2-1; no reliable D call. The CDR3 has 12 residues. CDR1 and CDR2 from the germline V gene are LNHDA and SQIVND (reference sequence). Trimming pared 11 bases from V and 4 bases from J, leaving 12 bases between.

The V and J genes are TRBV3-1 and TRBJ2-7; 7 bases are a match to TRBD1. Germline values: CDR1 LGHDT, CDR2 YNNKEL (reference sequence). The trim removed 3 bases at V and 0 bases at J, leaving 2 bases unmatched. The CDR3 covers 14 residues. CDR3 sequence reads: CASSQGTDSYEQYF. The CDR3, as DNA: TGTGCCAGCAGCCAGGGGACAGACTCCTACGAGCAGTACTTC.

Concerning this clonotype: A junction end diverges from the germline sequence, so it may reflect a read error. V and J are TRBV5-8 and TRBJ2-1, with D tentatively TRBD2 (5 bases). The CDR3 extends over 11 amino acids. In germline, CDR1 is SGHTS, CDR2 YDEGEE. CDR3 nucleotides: TGTGCCAGCAGCTTAGGCCCACTAGGGCTCTTC. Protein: CASSLGPLGLF.

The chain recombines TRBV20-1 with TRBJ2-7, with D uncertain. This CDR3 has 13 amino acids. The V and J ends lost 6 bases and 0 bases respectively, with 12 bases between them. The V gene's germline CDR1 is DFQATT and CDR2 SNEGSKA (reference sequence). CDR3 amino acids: CSAYNGISYEQYF. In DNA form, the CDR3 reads TGCAGTGCCTATAACGGTATCTCCTACGAGCAGTACTTC.

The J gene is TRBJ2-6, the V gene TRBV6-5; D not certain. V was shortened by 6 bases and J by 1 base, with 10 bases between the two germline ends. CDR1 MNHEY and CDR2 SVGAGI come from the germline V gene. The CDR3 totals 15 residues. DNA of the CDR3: TGTGCCAGCAGGATCGGGTCTTCTGGGGCCAACGTCCTGACTTTC. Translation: CASRIGSSGANVLTF.

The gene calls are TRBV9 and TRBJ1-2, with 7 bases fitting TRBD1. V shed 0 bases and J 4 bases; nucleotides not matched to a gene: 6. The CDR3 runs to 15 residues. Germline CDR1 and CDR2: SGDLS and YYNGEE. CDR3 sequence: CASSVGGTDVYGYTF. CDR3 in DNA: TGTGCCAGCAGCGTAGGAGGGACAGACGTCTATGGCTACACCTTC. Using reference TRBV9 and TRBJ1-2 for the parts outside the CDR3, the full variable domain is DSGVTQTPKHLITATGQRVTLRCSPRSGDLSVYWYQQSLDQGLQFLIQYYNGEERAKGNILERFSAQQFPDLHSELNLSSLELGDSALYFCASSVGGTDVYGYTFGSGTRLTVV.

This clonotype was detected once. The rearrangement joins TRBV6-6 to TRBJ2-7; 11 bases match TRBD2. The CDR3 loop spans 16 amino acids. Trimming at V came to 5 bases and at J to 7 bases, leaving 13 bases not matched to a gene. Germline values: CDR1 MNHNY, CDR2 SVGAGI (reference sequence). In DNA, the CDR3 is TGTGCCAGCAGTGCGGAACTAGCGGGAGTCCCCTGGGAGCAGTACTTC. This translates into CASSAELAGVPWEQYF.

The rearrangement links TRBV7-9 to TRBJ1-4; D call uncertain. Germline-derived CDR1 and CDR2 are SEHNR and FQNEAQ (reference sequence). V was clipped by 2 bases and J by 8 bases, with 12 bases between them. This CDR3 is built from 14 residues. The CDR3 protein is CASSLISLDEKLFF. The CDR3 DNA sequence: TGTGCCAGCAGCTTAATCTCATTGGACGAAAAACTGTTTTTT.

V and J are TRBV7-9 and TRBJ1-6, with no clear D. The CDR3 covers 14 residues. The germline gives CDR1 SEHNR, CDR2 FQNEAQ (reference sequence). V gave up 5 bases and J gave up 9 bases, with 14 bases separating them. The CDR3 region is CASSPDTGSSPLHF. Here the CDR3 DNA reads TGTGCCAGCAGCCCTGACACGGGGAGTTCACCCCTCCACTTT.

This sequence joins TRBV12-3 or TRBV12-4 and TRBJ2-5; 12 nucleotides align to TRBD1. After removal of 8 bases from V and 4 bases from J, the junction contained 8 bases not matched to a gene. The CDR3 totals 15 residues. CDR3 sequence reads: CASDGTGGARETQYF. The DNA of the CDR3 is TGTGCCAGCGACGGGACAGGGGGCGCCCGAGAGACCCAGTACTTC.

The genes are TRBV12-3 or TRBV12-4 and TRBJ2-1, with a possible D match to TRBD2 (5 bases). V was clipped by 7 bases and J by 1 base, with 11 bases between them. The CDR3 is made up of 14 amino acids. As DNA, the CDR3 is TGTGCCAGCACCCAAGGAGGATCCTACAATGAGCAGTTCTTC. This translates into CASTQGGSYNEQFF.

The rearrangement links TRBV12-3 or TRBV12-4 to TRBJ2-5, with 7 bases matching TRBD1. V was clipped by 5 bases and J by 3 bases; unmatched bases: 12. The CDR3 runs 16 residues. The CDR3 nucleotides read TGTGCCAGCAGTCCGCTGGGAGTAACAGGGGAAGAGACCCAGTACTTC. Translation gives CASSPLGVTGEETQYF.

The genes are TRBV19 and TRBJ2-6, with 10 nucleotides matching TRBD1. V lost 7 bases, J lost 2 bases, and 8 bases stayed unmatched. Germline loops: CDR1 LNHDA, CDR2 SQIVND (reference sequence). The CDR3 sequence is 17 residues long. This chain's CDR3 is CASTAEDRGAGANVLTF. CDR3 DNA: TGTGCCAGTACCGCGGAGGACAGGGGGGCTGGGGCCAACGTCCTGACTTTC.

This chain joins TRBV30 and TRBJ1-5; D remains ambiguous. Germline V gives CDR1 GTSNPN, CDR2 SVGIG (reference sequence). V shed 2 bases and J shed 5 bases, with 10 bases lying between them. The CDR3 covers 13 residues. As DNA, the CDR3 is TGTGCCTGGAGTAGTGGTCAGGATCAGCCCCAGCATTTT. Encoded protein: CAWSSGQDQPQHF.

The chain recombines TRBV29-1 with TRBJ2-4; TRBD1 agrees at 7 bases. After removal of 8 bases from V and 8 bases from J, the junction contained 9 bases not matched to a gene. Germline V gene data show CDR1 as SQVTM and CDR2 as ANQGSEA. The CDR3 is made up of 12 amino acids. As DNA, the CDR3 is TGCAGCTACAGGGGCCAGGGGGACATTCAGTACTTC. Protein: CSYRGQGDIQYF.

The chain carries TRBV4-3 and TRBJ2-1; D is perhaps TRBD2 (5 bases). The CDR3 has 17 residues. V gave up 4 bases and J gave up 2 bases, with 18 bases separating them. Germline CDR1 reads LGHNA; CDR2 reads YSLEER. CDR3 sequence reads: CASSPYQWGATYNEQFF. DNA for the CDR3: TGCGCCAGCAGCCCCTATCAGTGGGGAGCTACCTACAATGAGCAGTTCTTC.

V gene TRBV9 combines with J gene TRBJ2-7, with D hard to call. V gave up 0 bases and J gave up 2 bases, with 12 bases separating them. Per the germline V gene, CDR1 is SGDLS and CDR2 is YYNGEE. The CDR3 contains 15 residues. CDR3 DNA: TGTGCCAGCAGCGTAGACAGCTCTAATCCCTACGAGCAGTACTTC. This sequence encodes CASSVDSSNPYEQYF. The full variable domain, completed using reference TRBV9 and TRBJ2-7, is DSGVTQTPKHLITATGQRVTLRCSPRSGDLSVYWYQQSLDQGLQFLIQYYNGEERAKGNILERFSAQQFPDLHSELNLSSLELGDSALYFCASSVDSSNPYEQYFGPGTRLTVT.

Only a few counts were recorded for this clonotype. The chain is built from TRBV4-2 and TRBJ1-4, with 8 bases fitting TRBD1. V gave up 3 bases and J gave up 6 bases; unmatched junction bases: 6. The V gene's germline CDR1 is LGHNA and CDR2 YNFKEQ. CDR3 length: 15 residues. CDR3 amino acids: CASSHRTGRDEKLFF. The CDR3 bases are TGTGCCAGCAGCCACCGGACAGGGAGGGATGAAAAACTGTTTTTT.

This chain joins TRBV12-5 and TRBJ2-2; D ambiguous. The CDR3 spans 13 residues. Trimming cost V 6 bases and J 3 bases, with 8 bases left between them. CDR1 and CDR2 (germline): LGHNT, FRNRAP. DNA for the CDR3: TGTGCTAGTGGAGTAAGTCACACCGGGGAGCTGTTTTTT. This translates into CASGVSHTGELFF.

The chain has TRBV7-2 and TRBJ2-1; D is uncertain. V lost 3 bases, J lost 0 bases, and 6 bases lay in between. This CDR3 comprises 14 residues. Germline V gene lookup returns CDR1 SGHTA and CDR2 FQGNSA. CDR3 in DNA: TGTGCCAGCAGCTTCTTGGGCTCCTACAATGAGCAGTTCTTC. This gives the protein CASSFLGSYNEQFF.

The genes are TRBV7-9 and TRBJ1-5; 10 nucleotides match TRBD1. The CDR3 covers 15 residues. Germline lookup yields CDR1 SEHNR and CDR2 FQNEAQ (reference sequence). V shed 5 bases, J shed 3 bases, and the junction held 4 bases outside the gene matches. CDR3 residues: CASSAGQGYNQPQHF. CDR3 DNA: TGTGCCAGCAGCGCGGGACAGGGGTACAATCAGCCCCAGCATTTT.

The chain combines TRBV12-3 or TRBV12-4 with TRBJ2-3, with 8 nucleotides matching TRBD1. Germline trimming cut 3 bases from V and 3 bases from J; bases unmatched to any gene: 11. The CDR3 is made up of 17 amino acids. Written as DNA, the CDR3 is TGTGCCAGCAGTTTTCCCAGGGGGCAGAAGGTGACAGATACGCAGTATTTT. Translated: CASSFPRGQKVTDTQYF.

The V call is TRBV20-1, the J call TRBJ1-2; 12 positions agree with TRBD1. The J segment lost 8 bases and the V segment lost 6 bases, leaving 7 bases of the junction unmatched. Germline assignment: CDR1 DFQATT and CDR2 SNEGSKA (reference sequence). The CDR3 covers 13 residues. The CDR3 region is CSARGTGGRGYTF. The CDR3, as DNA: TGCAGTGCCCGGGGGACAGGGGGCAGGGGCTACACCTTC.

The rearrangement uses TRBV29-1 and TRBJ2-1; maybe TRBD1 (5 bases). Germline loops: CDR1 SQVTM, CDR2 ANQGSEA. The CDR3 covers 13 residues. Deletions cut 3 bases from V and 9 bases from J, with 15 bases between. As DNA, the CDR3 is TGCAGCGTTGAGAAAAGGGGATTGGGTGAGCAGTTCTTC. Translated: CSVEKRGLGEQFF.

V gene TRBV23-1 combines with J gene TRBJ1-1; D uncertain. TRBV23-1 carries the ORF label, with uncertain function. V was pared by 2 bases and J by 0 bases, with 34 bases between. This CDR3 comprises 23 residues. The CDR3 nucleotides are TGCGCCAGCAGTCAAACAACCTCAAAAGCCTTGAGGAGCCGGACCACTATGAACACTGAAGCTTTCTTT. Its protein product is CASSQTTSKALRSRTTMNTEAFF.

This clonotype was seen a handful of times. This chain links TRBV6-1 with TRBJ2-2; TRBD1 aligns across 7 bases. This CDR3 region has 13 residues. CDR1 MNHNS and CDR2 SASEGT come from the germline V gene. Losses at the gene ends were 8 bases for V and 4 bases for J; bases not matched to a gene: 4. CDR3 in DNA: TGTGCCAGCGGGGACAGAAGCACCGGGGAGCTGTTTTTT. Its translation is CASGDRSTGELFF.

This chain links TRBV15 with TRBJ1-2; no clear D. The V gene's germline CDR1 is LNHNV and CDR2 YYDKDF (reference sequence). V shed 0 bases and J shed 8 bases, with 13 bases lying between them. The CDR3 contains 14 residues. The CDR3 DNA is TGTGCCACCAGCAGAGATCAGGAGTCTCGGGGCTACACCTTC. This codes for CATSRDQESRGYTF.

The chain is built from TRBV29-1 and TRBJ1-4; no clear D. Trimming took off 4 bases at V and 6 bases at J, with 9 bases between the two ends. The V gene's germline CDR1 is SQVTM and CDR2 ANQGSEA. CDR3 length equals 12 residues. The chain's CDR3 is CSVGAGYEKLFF. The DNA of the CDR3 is TGCAGCGTTGGGGCGGGCTATGAAAAACTGTTTTTT.

CDR3 region: CASSRTTDTQYF. DNA of the CDR3: TGTGCCAGCAGTCGAACCACAGATACGCAGTATTTT. The chain combines TRBV7-6 with TRBJ2-3; D is undetermined. This CDR3 spans 12 amino acids. The V end lost 6 bases, the J end lost 2 bases, and 6 bases lay between the germline ends. CDR1 and CDR2 from the germline V gene are SGHVS and FNYEAQ.

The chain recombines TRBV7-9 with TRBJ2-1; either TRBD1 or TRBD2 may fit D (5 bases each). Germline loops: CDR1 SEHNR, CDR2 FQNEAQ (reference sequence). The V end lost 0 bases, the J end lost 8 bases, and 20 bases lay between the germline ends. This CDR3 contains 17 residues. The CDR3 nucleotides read TGTGCCAGCAGCTTAGCGGTATTGGGACGTTTGTCGGATGAGCAGTTCTTC. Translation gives CASSLAVLGRLSDEQFF.

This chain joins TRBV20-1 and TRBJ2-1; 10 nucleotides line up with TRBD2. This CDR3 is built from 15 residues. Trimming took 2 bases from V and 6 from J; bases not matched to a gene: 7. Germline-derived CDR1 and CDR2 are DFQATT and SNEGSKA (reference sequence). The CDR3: CSARIAGGSGNEQFF. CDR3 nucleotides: TGCAGTGCTAGAATAGCGGGAGGTTCTGGCAATGAGCAGTTCTTC.